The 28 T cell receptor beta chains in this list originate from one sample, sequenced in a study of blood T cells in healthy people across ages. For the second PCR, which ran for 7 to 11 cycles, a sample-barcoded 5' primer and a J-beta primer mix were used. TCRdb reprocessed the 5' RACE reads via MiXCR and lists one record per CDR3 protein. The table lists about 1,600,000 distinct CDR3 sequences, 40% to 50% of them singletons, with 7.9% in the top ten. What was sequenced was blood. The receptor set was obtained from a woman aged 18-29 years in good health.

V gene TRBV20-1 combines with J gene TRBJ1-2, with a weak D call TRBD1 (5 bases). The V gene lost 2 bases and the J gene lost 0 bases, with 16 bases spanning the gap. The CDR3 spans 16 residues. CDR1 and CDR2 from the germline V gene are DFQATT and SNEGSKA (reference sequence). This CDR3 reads CSARRVGGEANYGYTF. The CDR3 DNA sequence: TGCAGTGCTAGAAGAGTTGGGGGTGAAGCTAACTATGGCTACACCTTC.

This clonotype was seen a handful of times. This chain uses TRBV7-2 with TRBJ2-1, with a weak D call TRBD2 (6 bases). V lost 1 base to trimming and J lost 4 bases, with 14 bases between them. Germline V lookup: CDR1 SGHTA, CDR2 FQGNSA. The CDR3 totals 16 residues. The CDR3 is CASSLEVTRSYNEQFF. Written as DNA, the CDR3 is TGTGCCAGCAGCTTAGAGGTGACTAGATCATACAATGAGCAGTTCTTC.

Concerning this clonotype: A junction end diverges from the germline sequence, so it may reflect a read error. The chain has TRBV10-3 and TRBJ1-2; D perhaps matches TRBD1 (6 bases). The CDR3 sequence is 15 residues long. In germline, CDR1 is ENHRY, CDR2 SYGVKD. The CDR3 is CAISDLNRVNYGYTF. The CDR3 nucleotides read TGCGCCATCAGTGACCTTAACAGGGTTAACTATGGCTACACCTTC.

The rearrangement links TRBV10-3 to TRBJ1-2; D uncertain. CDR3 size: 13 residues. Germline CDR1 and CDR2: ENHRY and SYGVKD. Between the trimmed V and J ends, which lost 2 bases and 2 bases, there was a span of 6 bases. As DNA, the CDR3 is TGTGCCATCAGTGAGGCAGAGAACTATGGCTACACCTTC. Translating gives CAISEAENYGYTF.

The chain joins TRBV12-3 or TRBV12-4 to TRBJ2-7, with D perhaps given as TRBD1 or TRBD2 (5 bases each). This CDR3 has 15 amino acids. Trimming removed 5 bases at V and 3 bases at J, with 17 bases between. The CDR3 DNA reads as TGTGCCAGCAGTCCGGGGCTACCCGGGTTCTACGAGCAGTACTTC. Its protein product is CASSPGLPGFYEQYF.

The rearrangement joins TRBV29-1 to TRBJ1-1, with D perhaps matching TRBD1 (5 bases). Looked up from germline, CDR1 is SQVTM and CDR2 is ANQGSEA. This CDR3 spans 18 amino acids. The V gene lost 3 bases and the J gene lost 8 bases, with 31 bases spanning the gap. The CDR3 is CSVDLPGPYPLCIWEAFF. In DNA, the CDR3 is TGCAGCGTTGACCTACCGGGACCGTACCCCCTTTGCATCTGGGAAGCTTTCTTT.

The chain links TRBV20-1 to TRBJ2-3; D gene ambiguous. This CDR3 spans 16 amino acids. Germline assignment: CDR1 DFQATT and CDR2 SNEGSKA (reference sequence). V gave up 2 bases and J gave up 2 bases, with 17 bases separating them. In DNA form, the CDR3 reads TGCAGTGCTAGAAAGTTTTCCGCGGCCCACACAGATACGCAGTATTTT. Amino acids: CSARKFSAAHTDTQYF.

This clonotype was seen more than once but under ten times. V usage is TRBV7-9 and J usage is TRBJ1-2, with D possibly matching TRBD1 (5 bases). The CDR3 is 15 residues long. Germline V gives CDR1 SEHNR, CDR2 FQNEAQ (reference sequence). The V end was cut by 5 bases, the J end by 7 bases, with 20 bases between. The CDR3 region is CASSITDMAGSGYTF. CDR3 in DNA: TGTGCCAGCAGCATAACGGACATGGCCGGGAGTGGCTACACCTTC.

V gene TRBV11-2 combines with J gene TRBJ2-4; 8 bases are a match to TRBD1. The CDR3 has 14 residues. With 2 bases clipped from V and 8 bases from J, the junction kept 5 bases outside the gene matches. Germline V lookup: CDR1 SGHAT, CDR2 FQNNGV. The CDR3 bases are TGTGCCAGCAGCTTACACGAACAGGGGGACATTCAGTACTTC. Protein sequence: CASSLHEQGDIQYF.

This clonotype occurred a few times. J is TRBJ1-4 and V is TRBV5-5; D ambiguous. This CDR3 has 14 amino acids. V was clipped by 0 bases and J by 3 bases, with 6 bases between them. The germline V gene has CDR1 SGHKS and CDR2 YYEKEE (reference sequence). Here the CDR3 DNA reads TGTGCCAGCAGCTTGGACGGATCTAATGAAAAACTGTTTTTT. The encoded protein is CASSLDGSNEKLFF.

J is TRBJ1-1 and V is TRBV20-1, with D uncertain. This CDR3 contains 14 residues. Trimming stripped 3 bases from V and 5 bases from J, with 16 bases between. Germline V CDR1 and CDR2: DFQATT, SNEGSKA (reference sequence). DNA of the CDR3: TGCAGTGCTAGCATTTTGGAAGTGGAAACTGAAGCTTTCTTT. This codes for CSASILEVETEAFF.

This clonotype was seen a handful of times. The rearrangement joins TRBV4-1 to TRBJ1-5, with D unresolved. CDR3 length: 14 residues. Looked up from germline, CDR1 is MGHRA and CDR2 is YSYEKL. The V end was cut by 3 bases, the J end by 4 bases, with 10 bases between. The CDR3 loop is CASSHGFMNQPQHF. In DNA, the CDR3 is TGCGCCAGCAGCCATGGATTCATGAATCAGCCCCAGCATTTT.

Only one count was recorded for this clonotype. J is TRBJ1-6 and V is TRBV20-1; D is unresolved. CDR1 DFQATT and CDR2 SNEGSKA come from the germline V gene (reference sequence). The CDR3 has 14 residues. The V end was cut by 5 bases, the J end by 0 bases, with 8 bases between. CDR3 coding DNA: TGCAGTGCTTGTGGCAGCTCCTATAATTCACCCCTCCACTTT. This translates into CSACGSSYNSPLHF.

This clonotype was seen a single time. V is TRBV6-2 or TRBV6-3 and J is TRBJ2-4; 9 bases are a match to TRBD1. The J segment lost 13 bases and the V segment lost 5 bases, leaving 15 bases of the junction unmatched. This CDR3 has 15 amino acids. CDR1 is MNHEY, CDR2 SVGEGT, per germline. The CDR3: CASSMRTGAAYGQYF. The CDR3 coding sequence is TGTGCCAGCAGTATGCGGACAGGGGCCGCCTACGGGCAGTACTTC.

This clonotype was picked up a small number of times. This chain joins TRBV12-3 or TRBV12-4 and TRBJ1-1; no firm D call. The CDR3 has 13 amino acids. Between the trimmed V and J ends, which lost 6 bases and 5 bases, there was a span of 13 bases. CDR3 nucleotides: TGTGCCAGCAGACTGAACTATAGGACTGAAGCTTTCTTT. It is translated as CASRLNYRTEAFF.

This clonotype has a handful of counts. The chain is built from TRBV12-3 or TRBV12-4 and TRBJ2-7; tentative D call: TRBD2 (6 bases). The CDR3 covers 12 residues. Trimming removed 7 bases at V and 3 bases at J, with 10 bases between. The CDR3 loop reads CASTTGSYEQYF. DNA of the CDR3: TGTGCCAGCACCACCGGGAGCTACGAGCAGTACTTC.

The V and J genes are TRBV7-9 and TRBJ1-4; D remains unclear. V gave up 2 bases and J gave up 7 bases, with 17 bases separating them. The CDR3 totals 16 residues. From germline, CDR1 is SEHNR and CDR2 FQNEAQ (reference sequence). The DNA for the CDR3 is TGTGCCAGCAGCTTAAGGCCCGTAGTTGGTCCTGAAAAACTGTTTTTT. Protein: CASSLRPVVGPEKLFF.

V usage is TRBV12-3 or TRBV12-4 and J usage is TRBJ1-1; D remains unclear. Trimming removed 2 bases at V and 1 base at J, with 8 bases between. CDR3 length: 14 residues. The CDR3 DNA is TGTGCCAGCAGTTTATTGGCGGAGAACACTGAAGCTTTCTTT. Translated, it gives CASSLLAENTEAFF.

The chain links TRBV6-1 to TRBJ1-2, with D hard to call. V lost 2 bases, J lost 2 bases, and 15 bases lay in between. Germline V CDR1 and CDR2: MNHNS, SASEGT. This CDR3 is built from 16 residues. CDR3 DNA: TGTGCCAGCAGTGAATCAAAAGTTAAAGGGAACTATGGCTACACCTTC. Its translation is CASSESKVKGNYGYTF.

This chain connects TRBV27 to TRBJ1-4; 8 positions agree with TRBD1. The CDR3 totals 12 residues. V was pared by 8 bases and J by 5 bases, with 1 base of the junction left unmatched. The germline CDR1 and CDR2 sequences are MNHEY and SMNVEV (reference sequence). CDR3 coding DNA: TGTGCCAGCGGACAGGGAAATGAAAAACTGTTTTTT. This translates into CASGQGNEKLFF.

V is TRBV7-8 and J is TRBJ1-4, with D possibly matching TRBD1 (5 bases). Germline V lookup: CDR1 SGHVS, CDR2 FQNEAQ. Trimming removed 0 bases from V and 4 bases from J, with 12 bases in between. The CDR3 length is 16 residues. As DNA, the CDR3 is TGTGCCAGCAGCTTAGCGGTCGGGGGGATTAATGAAAAACTGTTTTTT. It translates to CASSLAVGGINEKLFF.

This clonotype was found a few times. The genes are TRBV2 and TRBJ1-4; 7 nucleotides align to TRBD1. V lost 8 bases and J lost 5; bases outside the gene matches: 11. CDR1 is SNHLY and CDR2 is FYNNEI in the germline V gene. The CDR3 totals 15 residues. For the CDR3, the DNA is TGTGCCAGCGCCCGCCTGGGGACAGAGAATGAAAAACTGTTTTTT. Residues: CASARLGTENEKLFF.

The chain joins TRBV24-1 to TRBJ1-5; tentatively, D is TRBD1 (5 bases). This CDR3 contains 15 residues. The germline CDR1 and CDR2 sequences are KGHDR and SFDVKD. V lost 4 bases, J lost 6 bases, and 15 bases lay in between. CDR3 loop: CATSENGRVGQPQHF. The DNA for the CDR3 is TGTGCCACCAGTGAAAACGGCAGGGTGGGTCAGCCCCAGCATTTT.

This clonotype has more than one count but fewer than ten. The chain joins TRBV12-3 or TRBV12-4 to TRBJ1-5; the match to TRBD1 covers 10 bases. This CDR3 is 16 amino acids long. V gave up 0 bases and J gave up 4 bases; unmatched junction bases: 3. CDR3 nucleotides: TGTGCCAGCAGTTTAGCGACAGGGGGCTGGAATCAGCCCCAGCATTTT. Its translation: CASSLATGGWNQPQHF.

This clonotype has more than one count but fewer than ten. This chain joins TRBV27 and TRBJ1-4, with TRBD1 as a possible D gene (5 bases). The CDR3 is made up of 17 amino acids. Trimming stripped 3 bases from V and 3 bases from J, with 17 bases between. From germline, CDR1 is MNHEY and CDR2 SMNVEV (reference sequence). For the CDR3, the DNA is TGTGCCAGCAGTTTTGATTATACCGGGGGAGCTAATGAAAAACTGTTTTTT. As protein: CASSFDYTGGANEKLFF.

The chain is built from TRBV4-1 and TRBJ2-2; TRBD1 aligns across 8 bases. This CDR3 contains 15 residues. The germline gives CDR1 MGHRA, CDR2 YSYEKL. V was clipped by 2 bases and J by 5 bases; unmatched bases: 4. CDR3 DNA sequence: TGCGCCAGCAGCCAAACCAGGACAGGGACCGGGGAGCTGTTTTTT. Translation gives CASSQTRTGTGELFF.

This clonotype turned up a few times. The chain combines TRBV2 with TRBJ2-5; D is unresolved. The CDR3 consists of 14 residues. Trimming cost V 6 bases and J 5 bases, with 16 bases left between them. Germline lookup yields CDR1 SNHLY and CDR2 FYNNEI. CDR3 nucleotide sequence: TGTGCCAGCAGCCAAGACGGGTCCGGGGAGACCCAGTACTTC. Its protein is CASSQDGSGETQYF.

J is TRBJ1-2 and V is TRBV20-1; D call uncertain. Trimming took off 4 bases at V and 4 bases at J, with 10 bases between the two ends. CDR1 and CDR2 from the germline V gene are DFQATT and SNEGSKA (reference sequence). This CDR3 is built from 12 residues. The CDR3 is CSAMRQTYGYTF. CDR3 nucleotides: TGCAGTGCTATGAGGCAGACCTATGGCTACACCTTC.